Below are 7 T cell receptor beta chains sequenced from a single sample in a study of T cell responses to AZD1222 COVID-19 vaccine. Profiled with immunoSEQ multiplex PCR; TCRdb holds only in-frame clones, not every one. This table has 50,000 to 65,000 clones, 80% to 90% appearing once. Sequenced here: peripheral blood, sampled on day 0 of AZD1222 vaccination. Receptors originate from an adult in good health.

V gene TRBV10-2 combines with J gene TRBJ2-7; 11 nucleotides align to TRBD1. The CDR3 runs to 15 residues. The ends lost 7 bases at V and 1 base at J; junction bases unmatched: 6. The V gene's germline CDR1 is WSHSY and CDR2 SAAADI. The CDR3, as DNA: TGCGCCAGCACCGCCGGGACAGGGGGGTCCTACGAGCAGTACTTC. Its translation is CASTAGTGGSYEQYF.

The chain couples TRBV29-1 to TRBJ1-2; maybe TRBD1 (5 bases). The CDR3 totals 12 residues. Trimming stripped 1 base from V and 6 bases from J, with 9 bases between. CDR1 and CDR2 from the germline V gene are SQVTM and ANQGSEA. DNA of the CDR3: TGCAGCGTTGAAGGCCAGGGAAATGGCTACACCTTC. It encodes CSVEGQGNGYTF.

The chain couples TRBV5-1 to TRBJ1-1; maybe TRBD1 (5 bases). The CDR3 length is 14 residues. The V end lost 5 bases, the J end lost 4 bases, and 15 bases lay between the germline ends. The germline V gene has CDR1 SGHRS and CDR2 YFSETQ. CDR3 DNA sequence: TGCGCCAGCAGGTCTTCAGGGAGCGGCACTGAAGCTTTCTTT. Its translation: CASRSSGSGTEAFF.

This clone was seen once. The V call is TRBV12-5, the J call TRBJ2-3; weak D call: TRBD2 (7 bases). V was trimmed by 0 bases and J by 2 bases, leaving 9 bases between them. Germline CDR1 LGHNT, CDR2 FRNRAP. The CDR3 runs 15 residues. CDR3 nucleotide sequence: TGTGCTAGTGGTTTGGTGGGGGGGCCCACAGATACGCAGTATTTT. This codes for CASGLVGGPTDTQYF. Complete variable domain (other parts from reference TRBV12-5 and TRBJ2-3): DARVTQTPRHKVTEMGQEVTMRCQPILGHNTVFWYRQTMMQGLELLAYFRNRAPLDDSGMPKDRFSAEMPDATLATLKIQPSEPRDSAVYFCASGLVGGPTDTQYFGPGTRLTVL.

V gene TRBV24-1 combines with J gene TRBJ2-1, with D possibly being TRBD2 (6 bases). Trimming left V 2 bases short and J 5 bases short, with 15 bases between. Germline V gene lookup returns CDR1 KGHDR and CDR2 SFDVKD. This CDR3 comprises 16 residues. CDR3 nucleotide sequence: TGTGCCACCAGTGATTCGGGACGGGGGAACAACAATGAGCAGTTCTTC. Protein sequence: CATSDSGRGNNNEQFF.

V is TRBV5-1 and J is TRBJ2-1; D may be TRBD1 (6 bases). CDR3 length: 15 residues. V lost 1 base and J 4 bases, leaving 12 bases between the germline ends. CDR1 SGHRS and CDR2 YFSETQ come from the germline V gene. CDR3 protein: CASSLRQASYNEQFF. Here the CDR3 DNA reads TGCGCCAGCAGCTTGCGACAGGCATCGTACAATGAGCAGTTCTTC.

The rearrangement uses TRBV6-6 and TRBJ1-2; D is ambiguous. The germline V gene encodes CDR1 MNHNY and CDR2 SVGAGI (reference sequence). V lost 11 bases and J lost 3, with 13 bases in between. This CDR3 has 12 residues. Written as DNA, the CDR3 is TGTGCCTCTAGGGATACCGACTATGGCTACACCTTC. Residues: CASRDTDYGYTF.